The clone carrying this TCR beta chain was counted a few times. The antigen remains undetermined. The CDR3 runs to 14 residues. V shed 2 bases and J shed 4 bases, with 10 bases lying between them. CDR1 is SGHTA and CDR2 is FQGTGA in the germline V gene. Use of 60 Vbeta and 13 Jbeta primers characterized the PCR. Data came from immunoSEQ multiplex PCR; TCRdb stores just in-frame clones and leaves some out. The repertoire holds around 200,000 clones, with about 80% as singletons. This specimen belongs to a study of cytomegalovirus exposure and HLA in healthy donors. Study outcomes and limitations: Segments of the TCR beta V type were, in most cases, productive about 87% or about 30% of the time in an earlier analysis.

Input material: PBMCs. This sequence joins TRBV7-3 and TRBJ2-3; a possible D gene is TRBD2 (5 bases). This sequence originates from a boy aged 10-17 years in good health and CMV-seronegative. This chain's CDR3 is CASSLLGVADTQYF. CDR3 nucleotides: TGTGCCAGCAGCTTATTGGGAGTCGCAGATACGCAGTATTTT.